These T cell receptor beta chains were read from a single sample in a study of shared clonotypes between healthy human individuals. Sequenced by immunoSEQ multiplex PCR; TCRdb stores in-frame clones only, minus some. The repertoire holds about 2 million clones, about 95% seen once, with 0.85% to 1.2% in the top ten. Sequencing was done on a sample of naive CD8+ T cells sorted from blood. These receptors were taken from a young man in good health. The CDR3 runs from the conserved cysteine through the conserved F or W. D genes are given only for firm matches. Clone size is not always given. Where it is, it says once, few, many or a class for expanded clones.

>.|TRBJ2-1|TRBV7-9|.
CASIPAGGADEQFF
TGTGCCAGCATCCCCGCTGGGGGGGCGGATGAGCAGTTCTTC
>.|TRBJ2-7|TRBV6-1|.
CASSSGTVYEQYF
TGTGCCAGCAGTAGCGGGACAGTCTACGAGCAGTACTTC
>.|TRBJ1-3|TRBV5-1|.
CASSIDSPRSLYF
TGCGCCAGCAGCATCGACAGTCCCCGCTCCCTATATTTT
>.|TRBJ2-7|TRBV7-6|TRBD1
CASSDGTDNKQYF
TGTGCCAGCAGCGACGGGACAGACAACAAGCAGTACTTC
>.|TRBJ2-3|TRBV6-5|TRBD2
CASSGLAGTDTQYF
TGTGCCAGCAGCGGACTAGCGGGCACAGATACGCAGTATTTT
>.|TRBJ1-1|TRBV19|.
CASSPSRDGPNTEAFF
TGTGCCAGTAGTCCGTCCCGGGACGGCCCGAACACTGAAGCTTTCTTT
>.|TRBJ2-7|TRBV19|TRBD2
CASSMPNPTSGITHEQYF
TGTGCCAGTAGTATGCCCAACCCGACTAGCGGGATCACCCACGAGCAGTACTTC
>once|TRBJ2-7|TRBV7-9|.
CASSYGGSYEQYF
TGTGCCAGCAGCTACGGGGGATCCTACGAGCAGTACTTC
>once|TRBJ1-2|TRBV29-1|TRBD1
CSVEEGRGLGGYTF
TGCAGCGTTGAAGAAGGCAGGGGGCTGGGCGGCTACACCTTC
>.|TRBJ2-7|TRBV19|.
CASSPAASNYEQYF
TGTGCCAGTAGTCCGGCGGCCTCTAACTACGAGCAGTACTTC
>.|TRBJ1-4|TRBV4-1|TRBD1
CASSLRQGAPNEKLFF
TGCGCCAGCAGCCTCCGGCAGGGGGCCCCTAATGAAAAACTGTTTTTT
>.|TRBJ2-7|TRBV27|.
CASSAKSSYEQYF
TGTGCCAGCAGCGCGAAGAGCTCCTACGAGCAGTACTTC
>.|TRBJ2-2|TRBV4-1|.
CASSTALELFGELFF
TGCGCCAGCAGCACAGCCCTAGAGTTATTCGGGGAGCTGTTTTTT
>few|TRBJ2-7|TRBV27|TRBD1
CASGIQGATYEQYF
TGTGCCAGCGGAATTCAGGGGGCCACCTACGAGCAGTACTTC
>.|TRBJ2-1|TRBV7-9|.
CASSLVWGEGDNEQFF
TGTGCCAGCAGCTTAGTGTGGGGCGAAGGGGACAATGAGCAGTTCTTC
>.|TRBJ2-5|TRBV4-3|.
CASSPSWSGHTPRDQETQYF
TGCGCCAGCAGCCCCTCTTGGTCTGGGCACACCCCTAGGGACCAAGAGACCCAGTACTTC
>.|TRBJ2-7|TRBV29-1|TRBD1
CSVAAGGYEQYF
TGCAGCGTCGCCGCAGGGGGCTACGAGCAGTACTTC
>once|TRBJ1-2|TRBV9|.
CASSVSAGDYYTF
TGTGCCAGCAGCGTTTCGGCAGGCGACTACTACACCTTC
>once|TRBJ2-4|TRBV5-4|.
CASSKVRSQNLAKNIQYF
TGTGCCAGCAGCAAAGTTCGGTCTCAGAATCTAGCCAAAAACATTCAGTACTTC
>.|TRBJ1-6|TRBV19|.
CASSIDLDYNSPLHF
TGTGCCAGTAGTATAGACCTCGACTATAATTCACCCCTCCACTTT
>once|TRBJ1-1|TRBV5-1|.
CASSFSVVTEAFF
TGCGCCAGCAGCTTCTCAGTGGTGACTGAAGCTTTCTTT
>.|TRBJ1-1|TRBV13|.
CASSLTGPTEAFF
TGTGCCAGCAGCTTAACAGGGCCCACTGAAGCTTTCTTT
>.|TRBJ1-5|TRBV19|.
CASSIDLESQPQHF
TGTGCCAGTAGTATAGATTTGGAGTCCCAGCCCCAGCATTTT
>.|TRBJ2-1|TRBV7-2|.
CASSLGSNSYNEQFF
TGTGCCAGCAGCTTAGGCTCCAACTCCTACAATGAGCAGTTCTTC